The T cell receptor beta chain described here comes from a study of early T cells in non-severe SARS-CoV-2 infection. Study-level information: With bulk RNA from unsorted whole blood as input, sequencing yielded unpaired chains.

Study-wide results and limits: A preference for anti-spike CD8 responses marked VDJdb matching, which missed private and CD4 specificities.

Attachment of unique molecular identifiers was made to individual cDNA molecules. MiXCR, run by TCRdb on the 5' RACE reads, gives a single entry per CDR3 protein. The table includes tens of thousands of distinct CDR3 sequences, roughly 12% detected once. CDR3 length: 13 residues. V shed 4 bases, J shed 4 bases, and the junction held 3 bases outside the gene matches. The V gene's germline CDR1 is SQVTM and CDR2 ANQGSEA. This clonotype was found a few times. Its antigen is as yet unknown. This chain links TRBV29-1 with TRBJ2-2; 7 bases line up with TRBD2. The sequenced material came from whole blood. The clonotype comes from an adult who was a healthcare worker with PCR-confirmed SARS-CoV-2 infection or an uninfected control (not recorded which). As DNA, the CDR3 is TGCAGCGTTGCATCGGGGGGCACCGGGGAGCTGTTTTTT. It specifies CSVASGGTGELFF.